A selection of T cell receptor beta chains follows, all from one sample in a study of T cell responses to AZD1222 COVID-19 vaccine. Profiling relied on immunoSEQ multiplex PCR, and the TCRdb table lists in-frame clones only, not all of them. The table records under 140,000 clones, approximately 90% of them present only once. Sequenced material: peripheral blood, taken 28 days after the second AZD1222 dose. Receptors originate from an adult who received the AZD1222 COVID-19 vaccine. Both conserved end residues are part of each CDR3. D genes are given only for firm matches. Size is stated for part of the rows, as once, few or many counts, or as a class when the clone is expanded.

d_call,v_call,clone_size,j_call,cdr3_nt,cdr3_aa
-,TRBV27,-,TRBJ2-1,TGTGCCAGTAAGAGCCAGGGACAAGGATTCGATGAGCAGTTCTTC,CASKSQGQGFDEQFF
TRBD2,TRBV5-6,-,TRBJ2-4,TGTGCCAGCAGCTTGGAAGGACTAGCGCCCAAAAACATTCAGTACTTC,CASSLEGLAPKNIQYF
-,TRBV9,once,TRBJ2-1,TGTGCCAGCAGCTCCAGGGAGGGTAGGGGGAATGAGCAGTTCTTC,CASSSREGRGNEQFF
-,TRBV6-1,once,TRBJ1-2,TGTGCCAGCAGTGAACGAGGGGCTGGCTACACCTTC,CASSERGAGYTF
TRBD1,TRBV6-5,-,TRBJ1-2,TGTGCCAGCAGGGCGACAGGGACTAACTATGGCTACACCTTC,CASRATGTNYGYTF
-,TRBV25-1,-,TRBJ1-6,TGTGCCAGCAGTGAATACGAATCCTATAATTCACCCCTCCACTTT,CASSEYESYNSPLHF
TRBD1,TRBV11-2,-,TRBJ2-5,TGTGCCAGCAGCGCCGGACAGGCAGAGACCCAGTACTTC,CASSAGQAETQYF
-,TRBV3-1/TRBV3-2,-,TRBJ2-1,TGTGCCAGCAGCCAAGACTTGAACAATGAGCAGTTCTTC,CASSQDLNNEQFF
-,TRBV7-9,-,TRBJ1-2,TGTGCCAGCAGCTTATTAATAAGCGATGTGTCGTCTAACTATGGCTACACCTTC,CASSLLISDVSSNYGYTF
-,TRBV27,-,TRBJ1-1,TGTGCCAGCAGTTTCAACAGGAACACTGAAGCTTTCTTT,CASSFNRNTEAFF
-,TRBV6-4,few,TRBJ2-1,TGTGCCAGCAGCCGGGATCACTACAATGAGCAGTTCTTC,CASSRDHYNEQFF
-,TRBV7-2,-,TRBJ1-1,TGTGCCAGCAGCTCACGACCTACTATGAACACTGAAGCTTTCTTT,CASSSRPTMNTEAFF
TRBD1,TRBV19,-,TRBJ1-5,TGTGCCAGTAGAAAGGGGGCAGCTAATCAGCCCCAGCATTTT,CASRKGAANQPQHF
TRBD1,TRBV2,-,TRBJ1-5,TGTGCCAGCCTTCGGGACAGGGGGCAGCCCCAGCATTTT,CASLRDRGQPQHF
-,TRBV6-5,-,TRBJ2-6,TGTGCCAGCAGACAGATCCACTCTGGGGCCAACGTCCTGACTTTC,CASRQIHSGANVLTF
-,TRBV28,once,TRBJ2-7,TGTGCCACCCTGAGGGGGCTAGCGCGACCCTACGAGCAGTACTTC,CATLRGLARPYEQYF
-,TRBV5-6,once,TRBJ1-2,TGTGCCAGCAGCACAAGGAGGAATATGGCCCGCGATGGCTACACCTTC,CASSTRRNMARDGYTF
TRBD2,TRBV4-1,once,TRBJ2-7,TGCGCCAGCAGCCAAGATATCAGCGGGAGGGCATACGAGCAGTACTTC,CASSQDISGRAYEQYF
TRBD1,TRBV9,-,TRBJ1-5,TGTGCCAGCAGCGGGGGACAGGGTCATCAGCCCCAGCATTTT,CASSGGQGHQPQHF
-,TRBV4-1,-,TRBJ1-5,TGCGCCAGCAGCCAAGTTAATAGCAATCAGCCCCAGCATTTT,CASSQVNSNQPQHF
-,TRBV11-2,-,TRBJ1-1,TGTGCCAGCAGCCCCCGCACTGAAGCTTTCTTT,CASSPRTEAFF
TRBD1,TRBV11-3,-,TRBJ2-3,TGTGCCAGCAGGAGAGGGGGCGCGCGGGCGGATACGCAGTATTTT,CASRRGGARADTQYF
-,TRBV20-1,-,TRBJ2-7,TGCAGTGCTAGTTTCGGGTTTATGGAGTACTTC,CSASFGFMEYF
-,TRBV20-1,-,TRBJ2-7,TGCAGTGCTAGATCGGGTTACGAGCAGTACTTC,CSARSGYEQYF
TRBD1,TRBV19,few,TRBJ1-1,TGTGCCAGTAGCAGACAGGGGGCGAAGCTTCCTGAAGCTTTCTTT,CASSRQGAKLPEAFF
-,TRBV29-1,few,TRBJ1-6,TGCAGCGTTGGGTCACCCCTCCACTTT,CSVGSPLHF
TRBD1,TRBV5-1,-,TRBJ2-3,TGCGCCAGCAGCTTGGGGGACAGTCTCACAGATACGCAGTATTTT,CASSLGDSLTDTQYF
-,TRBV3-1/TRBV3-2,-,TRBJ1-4,TGTGCCAGCAGCCAGACGACGGATGAAAAACTGTTTTTT,CASSQTTDEKLFF
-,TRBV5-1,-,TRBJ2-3,TGCGCCAGCAGCTATTCCGGGACACGAGAAGCGGGATGGCAGTATTTT,CASSYSGTREAGWQYF
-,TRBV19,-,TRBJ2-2,TGTGCCAGTAGTACCGCAGGGAGTCTGACCGGGGAGCTGTTTTTT,CASSTAGSLTGELFF
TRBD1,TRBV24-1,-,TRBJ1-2,TGTGCCACCAGTGATTCGACCGGGACAGGGGGCACCTATGGCTACACCTTC,CATSDSTGTGGTYGYTF
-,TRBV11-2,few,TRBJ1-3,TGTGCCAGCAGCAAAGAGTGGGGAGCTCCAGGAAACACCATATATTTT,CASSKEWGAPGNTIYF
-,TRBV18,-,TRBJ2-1,TGTGCCAGCTCACCAGGTGTTGGCAGGGAAAGTGAGTTCTTC,CASSPGVGRESEFF
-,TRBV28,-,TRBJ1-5,TGTGCCAGCAGTACGCCCTTGGGGGACGATAATCAGCCCCAGCATTTT,CASSTPLGDDNQPQHF
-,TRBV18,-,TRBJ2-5,TGTGCCAGCTCACCATTCGTTGGGGTTCGAGAGACCCAGTACTTC,CASSPFVGVRETQYF
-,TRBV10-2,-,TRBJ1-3,TGCGCCAGCAGTGAGTCAGGGGCGGAAGGAAACACCATATATTTT,CASSESGAEGNTIYF
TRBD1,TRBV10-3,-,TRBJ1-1,TGTGCCATCAGGAGCCAGGGGGGAAGCACTGAAGCTTTCTTT,CAIRSQGGSTEAFF
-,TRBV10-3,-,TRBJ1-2,TGTGCCATCACCGGACTAGAAGACTATGGCTACACCTTC,CAITGLEDYGYTF
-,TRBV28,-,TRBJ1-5,TGTGCCAGCCAGACCGAGGGAGATCAGCCCCAGCATTTT,CASQTEGDQPQHF
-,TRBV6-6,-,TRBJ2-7,TGTGCCAGCAGTTACTCGAGGGTAGAAACTGGCGAGCAGTACTTC,CASSYSRVETGEQYF
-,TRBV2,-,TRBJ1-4,TGTGCCAGCAGTGAAGCGATGGCAGGGGAGGAAAAACTGTTTTTT,CASSEAMAGEEKLFF
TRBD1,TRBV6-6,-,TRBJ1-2,TGTGCCAGCACCATCGGGACAGGGGGCAGGGGCTACACCTTC,CASTIGTGGRGYTF
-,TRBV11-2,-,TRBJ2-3,TGTGCCAGCAGCCCGAAGGGCGGGGGCACAGATACGCAGTATTTT,CASSPKGGGTDTQYF
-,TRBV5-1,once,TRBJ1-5,TGCGCCAGCAGCTTGGCTGGTGAGCAGCCCCAGCATTTT,CASSLAGEQPQHF